This T cell receptor beta chain comes out of a study of cytomegalovirus exposure and HLA in healthy donors. Study results and limitations: In an earlier analysis, in under 700 donors, most V segments appeared productive either ~90% or ~30% of the time.

Regarding this clone: Antigen specificity is unknown.

PCR employed 60 Vbeta and 13 Jbeta primers. Produced via immunoSEQ multiplex PCR; TCRdb's table is partial and in-frame only. The sample contains approximately 200,000 clones, under 90% of which appear only once. Germline values: CDR1 MNHEY, CDR2 SVGAGI. V was shortened by 2 bases and J by 6 bases, with 11 bases between the two germline ends. There are 14 residues in the CDR3. The chain employs TRBV6-5 and TRBJ2-1; the D gene is possibly TRBD2 (5 bases). This clonotype was sampled from a human donor in good health. Source material: PBMCs. The CDR3 reads CASSYVGDRNEQFF. The CDR3 DNA reads TGTGCCAGCAGTTACGTGGGAGACCGCAATGAGCAGTTCTTC.